This passage covers 21 T cell receptor beta chains from one sample sequenced in a study of cytomegalovirus exposure and HLA in healthy donors. PCR was performed using 60 Vbeta and 13 Jbeta primers. Measured with immunoSEQ multiplex PCR; TCRdb has only the in-frame clones, and not every one. The profile shows around 190,000 clones, around a tenth of them singletons. Source material: PBMCs. The receptors come from a woman aged 25 to 39 in good health and CMV-seropositive.

This clone was counted only a few times. The rearrangement uses TRBV4-2 and TRBJ2-1; TRBD2 matches 11 bases. There are 16 residues in the CDR3. J was trimmed by 4 bases and V by 0 bases; bases with no gene match: 2. Per the germline V gene, CDR1 is LGHNA and CDR2 is YNFKEQ. The CDR3 is CASSQDRTSGYNEQFF. DNA of the CDR3: TGTGCCAGCAGCCAAGATAGGACTAGCGGGTACAATGAGCAGTTCTTC.

This clone was counted only a few times. The CDR3 protein is CASSRLPRVSGANVLTF. CDR3 DNA sequence: TGTGCCAGCAGCAGACTTCCCCGTGTGTCTGGGGCCAACGTCCTGACTTTC. This rearrangement joins TRBV11-2 to TRBJ2-6; D gene unclear. Germline CDR1 reads SGHAT; CDR2 reads FQNNGV. This CDR3 contains 17 residues. The V end was cut by 5 bases, the J end by 1 base, with 15 bases between.

The gene calls are TRBV7-7 and TRBJ2-2; TRBD1 agrees at 7 bases. This CDR3 is 14 amino acids long. Germline CDR1 SSHAT, CDR2 FNYEAQ (reference sequence). The trim removed 6 bases at V and 6 bases at J, leaving 7 bases unmatched. CDR3 nucleotides: TGTGCCAGCAGGCAGGGGGAATGGGCCGGGGAGCTGTTTTTT. Translating gives CASRQGEWAGELFF. The full variable domain, completed using reference TRBV7-7 and TRBJ2-2, is GAGVSQSPRYKVTKRGQDVTLRCDPISSHATLYWYQQALGQGPEFLTYFNYEAQPDKSGLPSDRFSAERPEGSISTLTIQRTEQRDSAMYRCASRQGEWAGELFFGEGSRLTVL.

This clone showed up just a few times. The rearrangement uses TRBV4-1 and TRBJ1-2; TRBD1 matches at 7 bases. The ends lost 4 bases at V and 5 bases at J; junction bases unmatched: 10. Germline CDR1 MGHRA, CDR2 YSYEKL. This CDR3 has 15 residues. CDR3 protein: CASSRGGQDSYGYTF. The CDR3, as DNA: TGCGCCAGCAGCCGCGGTGGACAGGACTCGTATGGCTACACCTTC.

This clone has more than one count but fewer than ten. This chain connects TRBV7-3 to TRBJ2-7; 7 nucleotides line up with TRBD2. The junction had 6 bases not matched to a gene; V was cut back by 5 bases and J by 5 bases. Germline loops: CDR1 SGHTA, CDR2 FQGTGA. This CDR3 comprises 13 residues. As DNA, the CDR3 is TGTGCCAGCAGCGACCCGACTAGCAACGAGCAGTACTTC. The encoded protein is CASSDPTSNEQYF.

This clone was observed a few times. The gene calls are TRBV6-5 and TRBJ2-5; 7 nucleotides align to TRBD2. The CDR3 covers 16 residues. V dropped 0 bases and J dropped 5; count of bases not matched to a gene: 9. Germline V lookup: CDR1 MNHEY, CDR2 SVGAGI. The CDR3 region has the DNA TGTGCCAGCAGTTACTCTTGGGCGGGAGCGGGTGAGACCCAGTACTTC. Its translation: CASSYSWAGAGETQYF.

The chain recombines TRBV19 with TRBJ2-7, with D possibly being TRBD1 (5 bases). Germline lookup yields CDR1 LNHDA and CDR2 SQIVND (reference sequence). Trimming took off 1 base at V and 3 bases at J, with 7 bases between the two ends. There are 13 residues in the CDR3. The CDR3 is CASSIGGSYEQYF. The CDR3 DNA sequence: TGTGCCAGTAGTATAGGGGGCAGCTACGAGCAGTACTTC.

There are a few counts of this clone. The V gene is TRBV7-9, the J gene TRBJ2-5, with 7 nucleotides matching TRBD2. V lost 2 bases to trimming and J lost 4 bases; unmatched junction nucleotides: 7. Per germline, CDR1 SEHNR and CDR2 FQNEAQ (reference sequence). CDR3 length: 15 residues. CDR3 in DNA: TGTGCCAGCAGCTTAAGGGCGGGAGAGCGAGAGACCCAGTACTTC. Translated: CASSLRAGERETQYF.

The chain has TRBV11-2 and TRBJ2-3, with 7 bases identical to TRBD2. The V gene's germline CDR1 is SGHAT and CDR2 FQNNGV. The junction had 6 bases not matched to a gene; V was cut back by 5 bases and J by 4 bases. The CDR3 spans 14 residues. CDR3 sequence: CASSPRGEPDTQYF. The CDR3 coding sequence is TGTGCCAGCAGCCCCCGGGGGGAGCCAGATACGCAGTATTTT.

The gene calls are TRBV14 and TRBJ2-1, with D perhaps TRBD2 (6 bases). Germline CDR1 is SGHDN and CDR2 is FVKESK. The CDR3 covers 17 residues. Trimming shortened V by 0 bases and J by 1 base, and 13 bases separated the two germline ends. This chain's CDR3 is CASSQDRGILSYNEQFF. The CDR3 DNA follows: TGTGCCAGCAGCCAAGATCGCGGGATCCTTTCCTACAATGAGCAGTTCTTC.

This clone was observed a few times. The gene calls are TRBV29-1 and TRBJ1-1; unclear D gene. Germline V gives CDR1 SQVTM, CDR2 ANQGSEA. Trimming cost V 6 bases and J 3 bases, with 8 bases left between them. This CDR3 is built from 11 residues. This CDR3 is CSVRRDTEAFF. The CDR3 region has the DNA TGCAGCGTGCGTCGGGACACTGAAGCTTTCTTT.

The chain employs TRBV18 and TRBJ2-3; no clear D. There are 14 residues in the CDR3. Germline V gene lookup returns CDR1 KGHSH and CDR2 LQKENI. V lost 0 bases, J lost 9 bases, and 13 bases lay in between. CDR3 sequence: CASSPPTTFPTQYF. Written as DNA, the CDR3 is TGTGCCAGCTCACCACCTACGACTTTCCCAACGCAGTATTTT.

V and J are TRBV2 and TRBJ2-7; 8 bases line up with TRBD1. With 7 bases clipped from V and 2 bases from J, the junction kept 10 bases outside the gene matches. The CDR3 has 15 residues. The germline CDR1 and CDR2 sequences are SNHLY and FYNNEI. CDR3 loop: CASMGEGTGPYEQYF. The CDR3, as DNA: TGTGCCAGCATGGGGGAAGGGACAGGACCCTACGAGCAGTACTTC.

The J gene is TRBJ2-1, the V gene TRBV4-1; TRBD2 matches 16 bases. The CDR3 extends over 18 amino acids. V was clipped by 6 bases and J by 3 bases; unmatched bases: 8. Germline-derived CDR1 and CDR2 are MGHRA and YSYEKL. The CDR3 here is CASRPGLAGGPFYNEQFF. The CDR3 DNA reads as TGCGCCAGCAGGCCGGGACTAGCGGGAGGGCCTTTCTACAATGAGCAGTTCTTC.

The chain links TRBV9 to TRBJ2-1; a weak D match, TRBD2 (6 bases). CDR1 is SGDLS and CDR2 is YYNGEE in the germline V gene. Trimming pared 0 bases from V and 5 bases from J, leaving 15 bases between. The CDR3 extends over 16 amino acids. The CDR3 coding sequence is TGTGCCAGCAGCGTAGCTATGGCGGGGACGCACAATGAGCAGTTCTTC. It specifies CASSVAMAGTHNEQFF.

This clone was seen a handful of times. The genes are TRBV2 and TRBJ2-1; D not certain. V was pared by 4 bases and J by 15 bases, with 22 bases between. This CDR3 has 14 amino acids. Germline V gene data show CDR1 as SNHLY and CDR2 as FYNNEI. CDR3 sequence (DNA): TGTGCCAGCAGTGGTCTAGAGCCATTTGGAATTCGGTTCTTC. Protein product: CASSGLEPFGIRFF.

CDR3: CASSLWGLRPNTEAFF. CDR3 nucleotides: TGTGCCAGCAGCTTGTGGGGGCTAAGGCCGAACACTGAAGCTTTCTTT. This rearrangement joins TRBV5-4 to TRBJ1-1, with D possibly TRBD1 on 6 matching bases. The CDR3 has 16 residues. Deletions cut 1 base from V and 1 base from J, with 14 bases between. Germline V CDR1 and CDR2: SGHNT, YYREEE (reference sequence).

This chain joins TRBV6-6 and TRBJ2-7, with 12 bases fitting TRBD2. Trimming cost V 0 bases and J 5 bases; bases outside gene matches: 5. This CDR3 contains 16 residues. Germline V gene sequence: CDR1 MNHNY, CDR2 SVGAGI (reference sequence). The CDR3 region has the DNA TGTGCCAGCAGTTACTCGACTAGCGGGAGCGGAAACGAGCAGTACTTC. It codes for CASSYSTSGSGNEQYF.

This clone was counted between two and nine times. The J gene is TRBJ2-2, the V gene TRBV4-2, with TRBD2 matching over 13 bases. Trimming took 11 bases from V and 6 from J; bases not matched to a gene: 12. This CDR3 contains 16 residues. Germline CDR1 and CDR2: LGHNA and YNFKEQ. CDR3 amino acids: CASGSRLAGGAGELFF. The CDR3, as DNA: TGTGCCTCCGGTAGCCGACTAGCGGGAGGTGCCGGGGAGCTGTTTTTT.

The chain couples TRBV19 to TRBJ2-4, with a weak D call TRBD1 (6 bases). The CDR3 spans 15 residues. CDR1 and CDR2 (germline): LNHDA, SQIVND (reference sequence). V dropped 1 base and J dropped 8 bases, with 15 bases sitting between them. CDR3 in DNA: TGTGCCAGTAGTATAGGACAGCTGCAGGGGCACATTCAGTACTTC. The encoded protein is CASSIGQLQGHIQYF.

The chain has TRBV5-4 and TRBJ1-1; TRBD1 agrees at 9 bases. This CDR3 has 17 residues. The germline V gene has CDR1 SGHNT and CDR2 YYREEE (reference sequence). The junction had 14 bases not matched to a gene; V was cut back by 3 bases and J by 5 bases. CDR3 DNA sequence: TGTGCCAGCAGCTCAATCCGGGACAGGGTTCAGATTACTGAAGCTTTCTTT. Amino acid sequence: CASSSIRDRVQITEAFF. Complete variable domain (other parts from reference TRBV5-4 and TRBJ1-1): ETGVTQSPTHLIKTRGQQVTLRCSSQSGHNTVSWYQQALGQGPQFIFQYYREEENGRGNFPPRFSGLQFPNYSSELNVNALELDDSALYLCASSSIRDRVQITEAFFGQGTRLTVV.